These 19 T cell receptor beta chains were sequenced from one sample in a study of T cell responses to AZD1222 COVID-19 vaccine. Using immunoSEQ multiplex PCR, the repertoire was profiled, and TCRdb retains in-frame clones only, with some absent. Among more than 100,000 clones, approximately 90% were seen once, and the ten largest hold 3.1%. The source material was peripheral blood, sampled on day 0 of AZD1222 vaccination. These receptors were collected from an adult in good health.

This chain connects TRBV4-3 to TRBJ1-2; TRBD1 matches at 10 bases. V gave up 0 bases and J gave up 7 bases; unmatched junction bases: 5. The CDR3 covers 15 residues. CDR1 is LGHNA, CDR2 YSLEER, per germline. As DNA, the CDR3 is TGCGCCAGCAGCCAAGATAGGGGGACAGGGGTTGGCTACACCTTC. It codes for CASSQDRGTGVGYTF.

V and J are TRBV7-3 and TRBJ2-3, with D possibly TRBD1 on 6 matching bases. In germline, CDR1 is SGHTA, CDR2 FQGTGA. Trimming pared 5 bases from V and 0 bases from J, leaving 9 bases between. The CDR3 loop spans 14 amino acids. As DNA, the CDR3 is TGTGCCAGCAGCCTGGACAGTAGCACAGATACGCAGTATTTT. It is translated as CASSLDSSTDTQYF.

In this sample, this clone turned up once. The chain links TRBV9 to TRBJ1-3; a weak D match, TRBD1 (6 bases). This CDR3 comprises 17 residues. With 0 bases removed from V and 0 bases from J, the gap between germline ends came to 13 bases. From germline, CDR1 is SGDLS and CDR2 YYNGEE. CDR3 DNA sequence: TGTGCCAGCAGCGTAGGGGGGGGCACGAGCTCTGGAAACACCATATATTTT. Translated: CASSVGGGTSSGNTIYF.

J is TRBJ1-2 and V is TRBV6-5; TRBD1 matches at 8 bases. This CDR3 contains 16 residues. Germline V gives CDR1 MNHEY, CDR2 SVGAGI. Germline trimming cut 4 bases from V and 3 bases from J; bases unmatched to any gene: 10. This chain's CDR3 is CASSFSLDRVDYGYTF. DNA for the CDR3: TGTGCCAGCAGTTTCTCTCTGGACAGGGTCGACTATGGCTACACCTTC.

The rearrangement links TRBV4-1 to TRBJ2-4, with a tentative D call TRBD2 (5 bases). Germline V CDR1 and CDR2: MGHRA, YSYEKL. Trimming cost V 1 base and J 0 bases, with 10 bases left between them. The CDR3 consists of 16 residues. This CDR3 is CASSQASGLAKNIQYF. CDR3 DNA: TGCGCCAGCAGCCAAGCCTCAGGACTAGCCAAAAACATTCAGTACTTC.

The V call is TRBV6-5, the J call TRBJ1-1; weak D call: TRBD1 (5 bases). The CDR3 consists of 14 residues. Germline V gene data show CDR1 as MNHEY and CDR2 as SVGAGI. V lost 7 bases and J lost 10, with 22 bases in between. CDR3 protein: CASTKGDGLGGAFF. As DNA, the CDR3 is TGTGCCAGCACCAAAGGGGACGGGCTAGGAGGAGCTTTCTTT.

V and J are TRBV2 and TRBJ2-7, with D perhaps assigned TRBD1 or TRBD2 (5 bases each). Trimming removed 6 bases from V and 4 bases from J, with 10 bases in between. CDR1 and CDR2 from the germline V gene are SNHLY and FYNNEI. The CDR3 runs to 12 residues. The CDR3 coding sequence is TGTGCCAGCAGGAGGGGCGGGTACGAGCAGTACTTC. Translated: CASRRGGYEQYF. Complete variable domain (other parts from reference TRBV2 and TRBJ2-7): EPEVTQTPSHQVTQMGQEVILRCVPISNHLYFYWYRQILGQKVEFLVSFYNNEISEKSEIFDDQFSVERPDGSNFTLKIRSTKLEDSAMYFCASRRGGYEQYFGPGTRLTVT.

This sequence joins TRBV12-3 or TRBV12-4 and TRBJ2-6, with D unclear. The germline V and J ends were trimmed by 6 bases and 4 bases, with 4 bases remaining between them. The CDR3 loop spans 12 amino acids. The CDR3 DNA sequence: TGTGCCAGCAGGGGCGGGGCCAACGTCCTGACTTTC. This sequence encodes CASRGGANVLTF.

The chain uses TRBV4-2 and TRBJ2-5; 9 bases map to TRBD2. The length of the CDR3 is 16 residues. The junction had 7 bases not matched to a gene; V was cut back by 1 base and J by 4 bases. Germline values: CDR1 LGHNA, CDR2 YNFKEQ. CDR3 DNA sequence: TGTGCCAGCAGCCAAGGCCGGCGGGGGGGGTCAGAGACCCAGTACTTC. Translated, it gives CASSQGRRGGSETQYF.

The CDR3 region has the DNA TGTGCCAGCAGGAATATCTCCCCCAAGGGAGGAGAGACCCAGTACTTC. This codes for CASRNISPKGGETQYF. The chain combines TRBV27 with TRBJ2-5; TRBD2 might be the D (6 bases). Trimming pared 6 bases from V and 4 bases from J, leaving 21 bases between. This CDR3 is 16 amino acids long. Looked up from germline, CDR1 is MNHEY and CDR2 is SMNVEV (reference sequence).

The chain combines TRBV3-1 (or the pseudogene TRBV3-2) with TRBJ1-1; TRBD1 matches at 11 bases. Looked up from germline, CDR1 is LGHDT and CDR2 is YNNKEL (reference sequence). The V gene end was trimmed by 2 bases and the J gene end by 10 bases; junction bases not matched to a gene: 9. There are 15 residues in the CDR3. The DNA for the CDR3 is TGTGCCAGCAGCCAACCGGGACAGGGGGTCCCTGGAGCTTTCTTT. It yields the protein CASSQPGQGVPGAFF.

The chain couples TRBV4-1 to TRBJ2-7; 7 bases align to TRBD1. CDR3 length: 15 residues. Trimming at V came to 5 bases and at J to 3 bases, leaving 10 bases not matched to a gene. Germline V gene data show CDR1 as MGHRA and CDR2 as YSYEKL. The DNA for the CDR3 is TGCGCCAGCAGCGACGGGACAGTCGATTTCTACGAGCAGTACTTC. Encoded protein: CASSDGTVDFYEQYF.

The J gene is TRBJ1-2, the V gene TRBV5-4, with D tentatively TRBD1 (5 bases). Germline CDR1 SGHNT, CDR2 YYREEE (reference sequence). The CDR3 covers 13 residues. V was shortened by 0 bases and J by 4 bases, with 7 bases between the two germline ends. CDR3 sequence (DNA): TGTGCCAGCAGCTTGGTTGGGGCCTATGGCTACACCTTC. Amino acid sequence: CASSLVGAYGYTF.

The chain carries TRBV28 and TRBJ2-7; D possibly corresponds to TRBD2 (5 bases). The CDR3 length is 13 residues. V was shortened by 3 bases and J by 2 bases, with 8 bases between the two germline ends. Germline loops: CDR1 MDHEN, CDR2 SYDVKM. This CDR3 reads CASSFAGTYEQYF. CDR3 nucleotides: TGTGCCAGCAGTTTTGCGGGCACCTACGAGCAGTACTTC. Together with reference TRBV28 and TRBJ2-7, the CDR3 gives the full variable domain: DVKVTQSSRYLVKRTGEKVFLECVQDMDHENMFWYRQDPGLGLRLIYFSYDVKMKEKGDIPEGYSVSREKKERFSLILESASTNQTSMYLCASSFAGTYEQYFGPGTRLTVT.

CDR3 residues: CASSVGPGAYEQYF. The CDR3 DNA reads as TGTGCCAGCAGCGTAGGACCGGGGGCCTACGAGCAGTACTTC. V gene TRBV9 combines with J gene TRBJ2-7; D is perhaps TRBD2 (6 bases). This CDR3 contains 14 residues. CDR1 and CDR2 from the germline V gene are SGDLS and YYNGEE. Trimming removed 0 bases at V and 2 bases at J, with 9 bases between.

The chain links TRBV7-3 to TRBJ2-1; 12 bases line up with TRBD2. Germline CDR1 SGHTA, CDR2 FQGTGA. This CDR3 has 16 residues. The junction had 6 bases not matched to a gene; V was cut back by 5 bases and J by 4 bases. CDR3 DNA: TGTGCCAGCAGCCCTAGCGGGGGGGCGGGTTACAATGAGCAGTTCTTC. This gives the protein CASSPSGGAGYNEQFF. Variable domain in full (rest from reference TRBV7-3 and TRBJ2-1): GAGVSQTPSNKVTEKGKYVELRCDPISGHTALYWYRQSLGQGPEFLIYFQGTGAADDSGLPNDRFFAVRPEGSVSTLKIQRTERGDSAVYLCASSPSGGAGYNEQFFGPGTRLTVL.

This rearrangement joins TRBV14 to TRBJ1-1; D gene ambiguous. Germline lookup yields CDR1 SGHDN and CDR2 FVKESK. Trimming pared 4 bases from V and 1 base from J, leaving 10 bases between. This CDR3 contains 14 residues. This CDR3 reads CASSPVFRNTEAFF. The CDR3 nucleotides read TGTGCCAGCAGCCCCGTCTTTAGGAACACTGAAGCTTTCTTT.

The chain combines TRBV5-1 with TRBJ2-1; D is ambiguous. The CDR3 runs to 12 residues. Deletions cut 3 bases from V and 2 bases from J, with 3 bases between. Germline CDR1 and CDR2: SGHRS and YFSETQ. The CDR3, as DNA: TGCGCCAGCAGCTCTACCTACAATGAGCAGTTCTTC. This codes for CASSSTYNEQFF.

The rearrangement joins TRBV28 to TRBJ1-2; a weak D match, TRBD1 (5 bases). Trimming left V 2 bases short and J 8 bases short, with 15 bases between. The CDR3 is 14 residues long. Germline V gene sequence: CDR1 MDHEN, CDR2 SYDVKM. The chain's CDR3 is CASSLLDMGRGYTF. CDR3 sequence (DNA): TGTGCCAGCAGTTTACTGGACATGGGGAGGGGCTACACCTTC.